This T cell receptor beta chain was sequenced during a study of type 1 regulatory T cells. Study-level background: This in vitro CD4 product, T-allo10, is enriched for Tr1 cells and alloantigen-specific.

One entry per CDR3 protein, called by TCRdb with MiXCR from the reads. The data show around 88,000 distinct CDR3 sequences, with around a third seen just once and about 2.4% held by the top ten. The CDR3 is made up of 11 amino acids. CDR1 and CDR2 (germline): SNHLY, FYNNEI. Source material: CD4+ T cells, either the whole sample or a sorted fraction (not recorded which). The receptor was isolated from a human donor in good health. The gene calls are TRBV2 and TRBJ1-1; 8 positions agree with TRBD1. CDR3 DNA sequence: TGTGCGTCCAGGGGGCGCCTTGAAGCTTTCTTT. This sequence encodes CASRGRLEAFF.